The rows below give T cell receptor beta chains drawn from one sample of a study of blood T cell dynamics during melanoma immunotherapy. Assay used: immunoSEQ multiplex PCR; TCRdb lists only in-frame clones, some missing. The data contain over 9,000 clones, approximately 90% of them singletons. The sample was blood, taken from a patient treated with checkpoint blockade. All receptors come from a human donor with melanoma. Both conserved end residues are part of each CDR3. Fields, in order: J gene, CDR3 length, D gene, V gene, clone size, CDR3 protein, CDR3 DNA. D genes are given only for firm matches. Clone size is stated in some rows and not others, as once, few, many or a class when expanded.

J: TRBJ2-2; length: 15; D: NA; V: TRBV7-2; size: NA; CDR3: CASSLGGAVTGELFF; DNA: TGTGCCAGCAGCTTAGGCGGGGCAGTCACCGGGGAGCTGTTTTTT
J: TRBJ2-2; length: 13; D: NA; V: TRBV11-3; size: NA; CDR3: CASSLVGAGELFF; DNA: TGTGCCAGCAGCTTAGTCGGGGCCGGGGAGCTGTTTTTT
J: TRBJ1-5; length: 15; D: NA; V: TRBV4-2; size: NA; CDR3: CASSSYGYSNQPQHF; DNA: TGTGCCAGCAGTTCTTATGGGTATAGCAATCAGCCCCAGCATTTT
J: TRBJ2-3; length: 16; D: NA; V: TRBV7-2; size: NA; CDR3: CASSLNLGANTDTQYF; DNA: TGTGCCAGCAGCTTAAATTTGGGGGCTAACACAGATACGCAGTATTTT
J: TRBJ2-3; length: 15; D: TRBD2; V: TRBV6-1; size: NA; CDR3: CASSATSGAGGTQYF; DNA: TGTGCCAGCAGTGCGACTAGCGGGGCGGGTGGCACGCAGTATTTT
J: TRBJ1-1; length: 13; D: NA; V: TRBV6-5; size: NA; CDR3: CASSVDFSTEAFF; DNA: TGTGCCAGCAGTGTCGACTTTAGCACTGAAGCTTTCTTT
J: TRBJ2-5; length: 13; D: NA; V: TRBV5-1; size: NA; CDR3: CASRPSPRETQYF; DNA: TGCGCCAGCAGGCCATCGCCTCGGGAGACCCAGTACTTC
J: TRBJ2-3; length: 11; D: NA; V: TRBV5-6; size: NA; CDR3: CASSLTDTQYF; DNA: TGTGCCAGCAGCTTGACAGATACGCAGTATTTT
J: TRBJ1-1; length: 15; D: NA; V: TRBV4-3; size: NA; CDR3: CASSQFPLLNTEAFF; DNA: TGCGCCAGCAGCCAATTTCCCCTATTGAACACTGAAGCTTTCTTT
J: TRBJ1-5; length: 14; D: NA; V: TRBV5-5; size: NA; CDR3: CASSLDAGNQPQHF; DNA: TGTGCCAGCAGCTTGGATGCGGGGAATCAGCCCCAGCATTTT
J: TRBJ1-6; length: 14; D: TRBD1; V: TRBV28; size: NA; CDR3: CASSPGQGASPLHF; DNA: TGTGCCAGCAGTCCAGGACAGGGGGCTTCACCCCTCCACTTT
J: TRBJ2-1; length: 14; D: TRBD2; V: TRBV6-6; size: NA; CDR3: CASRGGGAYNEQFF; DNA: TGTGCCAGCAGAGGCGGGGGGGCATACAATGAGCAGTTCTTC
J: TRBJ2-2; length: 18; D: NA; V: TRBV27; size: NA; CDR3: CASSLVYRVPSNTGELFF; DNA: TGTGCCAGCAGTTTAGTCTATAGAGTTCCCTCGAACACCGGGGAGCTGTTTTTT
J: TRBJ1-1; length: 15; D: TRBD1; V: TRBV4-1; size: few; CDR3: CASSQEDRGRTEAFF; DNA: TGCGCCAGCAGCCAAGAGGACAGGGGGAGAACTGAAGCTTTCTTT
J: TRBJ1-5; length: 16; D: TRBD1; V: TRBV23-1; size: NA; CDR3: CASSQSQGVDNQPQHF; DNA: TGCGCCAGCAGTCAATCGCAGGGGGTCGACAATCAGCCCCAGCATTTT
J: TRBJ2-1; length: 16; D: TRBD2; V: TRBV19; size: NA; CDR3: CASSIGGGRSYNEQFF; DNA: TGTGCCAGTAGTATTGGGGGGGGACGTTCCTACAATGAGCAGTTCTTC
J: TRBJ1-2; length: 18; D: NA; V: TRBV7-2; size: NA; CDR3: CASSLLSGGQGTNYGYTF; DNA: TGTGCCAGCAGCTTACTTAGCGGGGGTCAGGGTACCAACTATGGCTACACCTTC